The 16 T cell receptor beta chains reported below all come from one sample, sequenced in a study of T cells in localized non-small cell lung cancer (TCRdb year 2020). Receptors were amplified or captured by the immunoSEQ multiplex PCR assay. Held by TCRdb, this immuneACCESS table contains in-frame sequences only and omits some clones. Under half of the omission traces to an unresolved V gene where checked; the cause of the rest is unknown. This sample is represented by roughly 30,000 clones; 88% of them were singletons. The ten biggest clones cover approximately 4% of the sample. Source: peripheral blood, taken before any cancer treatment. The receptors shown here come from a woman aged 35-75 years with stage I lung adenocarcinoma.

The chain employs TRBV30 and TRBJ2-3, with 11 bases lining up with TRBD2. CDR1 GTSNPN and CDR2 SVGIG come from the germline V gene (reference sequence). V dropped 4 bases and J dropped 4; count of bases not matched to a gene: 4. The CDR3 is 14 residues long. CDR3 region: CAWTSGGSPDTQYF. The CDR3 coding sequence is TGTGCCTGGACTAGCGGGGGGTCTCCAGATACGCAGTATTTT.

This rearrangement joins TRBV10-3 to TRBJ2-3; 13 nucleotides line up with TRBD2. Germline V lookup: CDR1 ENHRY, CDR2 SYGVKD. The V and J ends lost 4 bases and 5 bases, in that order; junction bases with no gene match: 9. The CDR3 extends over 17 amino acids. This CDR3 reads CAISGSRTSGGQDTQYF. CDR3 bases: TGTGCCATCAGTGGGTCGAGGACTAGCGGGGGACAAGATACGCAGTATTTT.

The rearrangement joins TRBV6-5 to TRBJ1-2; weak D call: TRBD1 (5 bases). Germline V CDR1 and CDR2: MNHEY, SVGAGI. The CDR3 is 11 amino acids. V was shortened by 6 bases and J by 10 bases, with 12 bases between the two germline ends. Here the CDR3 reads CASRISGDYTF. The CDR3 nucleotides read TGTGCCAGCAGAATCTCGGGGGACTACACCTTC.

The rearrangement joins TRBV11-2 to TRBJ1-4; 9 bases match TRBD1. V was pared by 4 bases and J by 10 bases, with 13 bases of the junction left unmatched. Germline lookup yields CDR1 SGHAT and CDR2 FQNNGV. CDR3 size: 16 residues. The CDR3 sequence: CASSSSTGTGRRKLFF. Written as DNA, the CDR3 is TGTGCCAGCAGCTCCAGTACCGGGACAGGGAGGCGAAAACTGTTTTTT.

The CDR3, as DNA: TGTGCCAGCAGTGAAGCGGTCTATGGCTACACCTTC. It codes for CASSEAVYGYTF. This chain links TRBV2 with TRBJ1-2, with D hard to call. Germline V gene data show CDR1 as SNHLY and CDR2 as FYNNEI. This CDR3 is built from 12 residues. With 0 bases removed from V and 4 bases from J, the gap between germline ends came to 3 bases.

The chain employs TRBV11-1 and TRBJ1-1; D uncertain. The V gene lost 10 bases and the J gene lost 2 bases, with 17 bases spanning the gap. Germline values: CDR1 SGHAT, CDR2 FQDESV (reference sequence). CDR3 size: 14 residues. DNA of the CDR3: TGTGCCACGTCGGAAGTGGACCTTAACACTGAAGCTTTCTTT. This translates into CATSEVDLNTEAFF.

The chain is built from TRBV20-1 and TRBJ1-2; TRBD1 matches 7 bases. This CDR3 is built from 11 residues. Germline loops: CDR1 DFQATT, CDR2 SNEGSKA (reference sequence). J lost 6 bases, V lost 6 bases, and 4 bases had no gene match. The CDR3 sequence: CSAEGANGYTF. CDR3 coding DNA: TGCAGTGCGGAGGGGGCGAATGGCTACACCTTC.

The chain is built from TRBV11-2 and TRBJ2-2; 7 positions match TRBD2. The CDR3 length is 15 residues. The V segment lost 4 bases and the J segment 5 bases; nucleotides outside the gene matches: 7. Germline V gene lookup returns CDR1 SGHAT and CDR2 FQNNGV. CDR3 sequence: CASSSAGGRTGELFF. Here the CDR3 DNA reads TGTGCCAGCAGCTCCGCCGGGGGGAGGACCGGGGAGCTGTTTTTT.

J is TRBJ1-1 and V is TRBV6-5, with 7 positions matching TRBD1. Germline lookup yields CDR1 MNHEY and CDR2 SVGAGI. The ends lost 0 bases at V and 5 bases at J; junction bases unmatched: 6. The CDR3 consists of 15 residues. The CDR3 DNA reads TGTGCCAGCAGTTACTCTTCAGGGGGACGGACTGAAGCTTTCTTT. It translates to CASSYSSGGRTEAFF.

The chain combines TRBV27 with TRBJ2-5; D is perhaps TRBD1 or TRBD2 (6 bases each). CDR1 and CDR2 from the germline V gene are MNHEY and SMNVEV (reference sequence). There are 14 residues in the CDR3. Trimming removed 3 bases at V and 6 bases at J, with 14 bases between. As DNA, the CDR3 is TGTGCCAGCAGTTTTGACGGGGGCCCAAAGACCCAGTACTTC. Protein product: CASSFDGGPKTQYF.

The V and J genes are TRBV19 and TRBJ2-1, with D hard to call. Trimming pared 5 bases from V and 5 bases from J, leaving 4 bases between. CDR1 and CDR2 (germline): LNHDA, SQIVND (reference sequence). CDR3 length: 11 residues. CDR3 protein: CASSYNNEQFF. DNA of the CDR3: TGTGCCAGTAGTTATAACAATGAGCAGTTCTTC.

The chain uses TRBV6-1 and TRBJ2-3, with D possibly matching TRBD1 (6 bases). Germline V lookup: CDR1 MNHNS, CDR2 SASEGT. The CDR3 loop spans 14 amino acids. Trimming took off 5 bases at V and 0 bases at J, with 9 bases between the two ends. The CDR3: CASSTGFSTDTQYF. DNA of the CDR3: TGTGCCAGCAGTACAGGGTTTAGCACAGATACGCAGTATTTT.

This clone is a singleton in its sample. CDR3 sequence reads: CASSPRTGDMNTEAFF. The CDR3 nucleotides are TGTGCCAGCAGCCCTAGGACAGGGGATATGAACACTGAAGCTTTCTTT. V and J are TRBV7-8 and TRBJ1-1; 9 nucleotides line up with TRBD1. Germline CDR1 SGHVS, CDR2 FQNEAQ. The CDR3 has 16 amino acids. V lost 5 bases and J lost 0; bases outside the gene matches: 7.

The chain joins TRBV7-3 to TRBJ2-5; D is undetermined. This CDR3 is built from 13 residues. CDR1 is SGHTA and CDR2 is FQGTGA in the germline V gene. Trimming stripped 3 bases from V and 5 bases from J, with 10 bases between. Here the CDR3 reads CASSFPGSETQYF. Here the CDR3 DNA reads TGTGCCAGCAGCTTCCCGGGTTCGGAGACCCAGTACTTC. The full variable domain, in which reference TRBV7-3 and TRBJ2-5 provide the parts outside the CDR3, is GAGVSQTPSNKVTEKGKYVELRCDPISGHTALYWYRQSLGQGPEFLIYFQGTGAADDSGLPNDRFFAVRPEGSVSTLKIQRTERGDSAVYLCASSFPGSETQYFGPGTRLLVL.

V and J are TRBV5-4 and TRBJ2-1, with TRBD1 matching over 10 bases. The CDR3 is made up of 16 amino acids. V trimming: 3 bases; J trimming: 5 bases; junction bases outside the gene matches: 8. Germline CDR1 and CDR2: SGHNT and YYREEE (reference sequence). As DNA, the CDR3 is TGTGCCAGCAGCTCGGCTCGGGACAGGGGAAACAATGAGCAGTTCTTC. Protein sequence: CASSSARDRGNNEQFF.

The chain carries TRBV18 and TRBJ1-1; TRBD1 matches at 7 bases. The CDR3 totals 13 residues. The V segment lost 6 bases and the J segment 6 bases; nucleotides outside the gene matches: 7. The germline V gene encodes CDR1 KGHSH and CDR2 LQKENI. As DNA, the CDR3 is TGTGCCAGCTCCCCAGGGGGTATGCCTGAAGCTTTCTTT. Amino acids: CASSPGGMPEAFF. Together with reference TRBV18 and TRBJ1-1, the CDR3 gives the full variable domain: NAGVMQNPRHLVRRRGQEARLRCSPMKGHSHVYWYRQLPEEGLKFMVYLQKENIIDESGMPKERFSAEFPKEGPSILRIQQVVRGDSAAYFCASSPGGMPEAFFGQGTRLTVV.